The present T cell receptor beta chain was sequenced within a study of cytomegalovirus exposure and HLA in healthy donors. PCR involved 60 Vbeta and 13 Jbeta primers. Here immunoSEQ multiplex PCR was the method, and the copy in TCRdb shows in-frame clones only, minus some. The profile shows about 200,000 clones, approximately 86% of them singletons. The CDR3 has 14 residues. This clone was counted between two and nine times. This TCR came from a woman in her twenties or thirties in good health and CMV-seronegative. The sequenced material came from PBMCs. The V gene is TRBV21-1, the J gene TRBJ2-7; the table's D call of TRBD1 was not tested on the DNA. TRBV21-1 constitutes a pseudogene. The CDR3 reads CASSKEGQNYEQYF. The CDR3, as DNA: TGTGCCAGCAGCAAAGAGGGGCAGAACTACGAGCAGTACTTC.